This T cell receptor (beta chain) originates from a study of OX40 agonist ivuxolimab in advanced cancers. Sequenced by immunoSEQ multiplex PCR; TCRdb stores in-frame clones only, minus some. The sample has some 67,000 clones, around 84% seen once; the top ten hold about 0.76%. CDR3 length equals 13 residues. Per germline, CDR1 MNHEY and CDR2 SVGAGI. Trimming removed 5 bases from V and 4 bases from J, with 12 bases in between. The rearrangement joins TRBV6-5 to TRBJ2-7; D perhaps matches TRBD2 (6 bases). Sequenced material: CD4+ or CD8+ T cells sorted from blood, taken in a trial of the OX40 agonist ivuxolimab. The clonotype comes from an adult with an advanced solid tumor such as melanoma, head and neck, liver or kidney cancer. The CDR3, as DNA: TGTGCCAGCAGTCGGGACGGAGGGTACGAGCAGTACTTC. Protein product: CASSRDGGYEQYF.